This T cell receptor (beta chain) was sequenced in a study of cytomegalovirus exposure and HLA in healthy donors. Study-wide results and limits: A later analysis reportedly found that, within productive TCRs, an Asian-associated ancestry cluster had fewer N-insertions than the mean observed across the roughly 670 donors. Most CMV-associated TCR beta chains appeared HLA-restricted in a later analysis. In a later analysis, approximately 18,000 TCR beta sequences were associated with HLA alleles at 0.05 false discovery rate. The study dropped some indistinguishable V segments, TRBV6-2 and TRBV6-3 among them.

Researchers ran the PCR with 60 Vbeta and 13 Jbeta primers. Profiled with immunoSEQ multiplex PCR; TCRdb holds only in-frame clones, not every one. The sample lists about 63,000 clones; about 76% were seen once. Comments on this clone: Its antigen is unidentified.

Germline CDR1 reads SGDLS; CDR2 reads YYNGEE. The CDR3 length is 14 residues. V was shortened by 2 bases and J by 1 base, with 8 bases between the two germline ends. V is TRBV9 and J is TRBJ2-3; possibly TRBD2 for D (6 bases). Sequenced: PBMCs. The clonotype comes from a man aged 50 or older in good health and CMV-seronegative. CDR3 nucleotides: TGTGCCAGCAGCGTTAGCGGACGCACAGATACGCAGTATTTT. Translating gives CASSVSGRTDTQYF.